The clone carrying this T cell receptor (beta chain) was seen a few times. Its antigen is not identified. The sample originates from a study of beta chain features in type 1 diabetes. Study conclusions and caveats: Moderately but significantly shorter TCRB CDR3s were found in Type 1 diabetes patients in all four CD4+ subsets.

Sequencing targeted expressed TCRB transcripts, as all isolated RNA had been reverse transcribed. Around 4 million reads per sample were averaged for naive, central memory and regulatory samples. Assay: immunoSEQ multiplex PCR; the TCRdb copy retains only in-frame clones and omits some. The table has 200,000 to 250,000 clones, around a quarter seen once; the top ten hold approximately 4%. One heparinised draw of blood, averaging around 120 mL, came from each donor. Sorted populations all exceeded 95% purity. The germline CDR1 and CDR2 sequences are SGHTA and FQGNSA. The V end lost 5 bases, the J end lost 5 bases, and 18 bases lay between the germline ends. The CDR3 extends over 15 amino acids.

Material: central memory CD4+ T cells from blood. V and J are TRBV7-2 and TRBJ1-2; D ambiguous. This clonotype was sampled from a man aged 25-45 years in good health. The CDR3, as DNA: TGTGCCAGCAGCCCCCAGGTCACAGAACGTTATGGCTACACCTTC. Protein product: CASSPQVTERYGYTF.